Sequencing of this TCR beta chain was carried out in a study of T cells expressing NK-cell markers. This CDR3 spans 14 amino acids. Production of TCR beta cDNA relied on 5'RACE template switching with UMIs. TCRdb reprocessed the 5' RACE reads and reports one entry per CDR3 protein, with no DNA. With 300,000 to 500,000 distinct CDR3 sequences in the sample, the ten largest clones hold approximately 12%. Study results and limitations: It is unclear if expanded NKG2C-expressing clones target HCMV antigens. Several of the donors also had these clonotypes leading their CD3+CD56-NKG2C+ fraction. The dominant NKG2C+ clonotypes represented about 1.0-8% of CD8+ T cells in 6 or 7 donors.

Comment on this clonotype: Antigen specificity is unknown.

The receptor comes from a woman between 50 and 59 years old in good health. Sequencing was carried out using blood T cells: a sorted CD56 or NKG2C T cell subset, CD4+ or CD8+ T cells, or bulk PBMC T cells (not recorded which). The chain joins TRBV12-3 or TRBV12-4 to TRBJ1-3. The chain's CDR3 is CASRRAVSGNTIYF.